One and the same sample provided the 21 T cell receptor beta chains below, sequenced in a study of regulatory T cells in long-lasting Graves disease. The time point was: newly diagnosed GD, antithyroid drugs for less than 3 months. Extracted PBMC RNA gave rise to the TCR library. Library construction for TCR beta used iRepertoire HTBI primers and Arm-PCR of CDR3 regions. TCRdb re-called the multiplex PCR reads through MiXCR, storing one row per CDR3 protein. The sample lists more than 300,000 distinct CDR3 sequences; roughly 16% were seen once. The sample was also reused in another study, on T cells in Graves' hyperthyroidism and ophthalmopathy.

Here the sequenced sample was peripheral blood mononuclear cells (PBMCs), taken at new diagnosis, from a patient treated with antithyroid drugs. These TCRs come from a woman aged 18-29 years with Graves disease.

Regarding this clonotype: One base away lies a much larger clone, so this may be a sequencing read error. The gene calls are TRBV25-1 and TRBJ1-5; perhaps TRBD1 as D (5 bases). V lost 2 bases to trimming and J lost 2 bases, with 7 bases between them. Germline V CDR1 and CDR2: MGHDK, SYGVNS. This CDR3 spans 14 amino acids. The CDR3, as DNA: TGTGCCAGCAGTGAAGGCAGGGGCAATCAGCCCCAGCATTTT. Translated, it gives CASSEGRGNQPQHF.

This clonotype appeared many times. This chain joins TRBV5-1 and TRBJ2-7; possibly TRBD1 for D (5 bases). V lost 0 bases, J lost 2 bases, and 6 bases lay in between. The CDR3 loop spans 13 amino acids. Germline V lookup: CDR1 SGHRS, CDR2 YFSETQ. The CDR3 loop is CASSLEGTYEQYF. CDR3 sequence (DNA): TGCGCCAGCAGCTTGGAGGGGACCTACGAGCAGTACTTC.

This chain connects TRBV10-3 to TRBJ2-1; 8 bases align to TRBD2. CDR3 size: 17 residues. The V and J ends lost 0 bases and 0 bases, in that order; junction bases with no gene match: 4. Germline CDR1 and CDR2: ENHRY and SYGVKD. CDR3 coding DNA: TGTGCCATCAGTGAGTCCATCAGCGGGAGCTCCTACAATGAGCAGTTCTTC. Its protein product is CAISESISGSSYNEQFF.

This sequence joins TRBV11-2 and TRBJ2-1, with 13 positions matching TRBD2. The CDR3 has 15 residues. CDR1 is SGHAT, CDR2 FQNNGV, per germline. V shed 4 bases and J 8 bases; nucleotides not matched to a gene: 5. Here the CDR3 reads CASSSWTSGSYEQFF. The CDR3 bases are TGTGCCAGCAGCTCCTGGACTAGCGGGAGCTATGAGCAGTTCTTC.

This clonotype was seen a handful of times. The chain recombines TRBV11-3 with TRBJ2-1; TRBD2 matches at 13 bases. Trimming at V came to 1 base and at J to 8 bases, leaving 8 bases not matched to a gene. Per germline, CDR1 SGHNT and CDR2 YENEEA. This CDR3 comprises 17 residues. In DNA form, the CDR3 reads TGTGCCAGCAGCTTAGGAGGGACTAGCGGGACCGGCTATGAGCAGTTCTTC. Translation gives CASSLGGTSGTGYEQFF.

Many counts were recorded for this clonotype. The V and J genes are TRBV20-1 and TRBJ2-3; D is unresolved. Trimming stripped 3 bases from V and 3 bases from J, with 10 bases between. Germline-derived CDR1 and CDR2 are DFQATT and SNEGSKA (reference sequence). This CDR3 comprises 13 residues. The CDR3 DNA reads as TGCAGTGCTAGTTTGCGAGAGACAGATACGCAGTATTTT. Translating gives CSASLRETDTQYF.

The sample holds one count of this clonotype. The rearrangement joins TRBV7-9 to TRBJ1-4; D perhaps matches TRBD1 (5 bases). This CDR3 is 16 amino acids long. Looked up from germline, CDR1 is SEHNR and CDR2 is FQNEAQ (reference sequence). The germline V and J ends were trimmed by 2 bases and 1 base, with 11 bases remaining between them. CDR3 region: CASSLQGLRTNEKLFF. The CDR3 coding sequence is TGTGCCAGCAGCTTACAGGGCTTGCGAACTAATGAAAAACTGTTTTTT. Filled out from reference TRBV7-9 and TRBJ1-4, the complete variable domain reads DTGVSQNPRHKITKRGQNVTFRCDPISEHNRLYWYRQTLGQGPEFLTYFQNEAQLEKSRLLSDRFSAERPKGSFSTLEIQRTEQGDSAMYLCASSLQGLRTNEKLFFGSGTQLSVL.

Only a few counts were recorded for this clonotype. A clone one base away is much larger, so this may be a read error. The gene calls are TRBV2 and TRBJ1-5, with a tentative D call TRBD1 (5 bases). Germline V gene sequence: CDR1 SNHLY, CDR2 FYNNEI. V was clipped by 0 bases and J by 7 bases, with 13 bases between them. This CDR3 has 15 residues. CDR3 amino acids: CASSEAGRGNQPQHF. Here the CDR3 DNA reads TGTGCCAGCAGTGAAGCTGGACGGGGGAACCAGCCCCAGCATTTT.

This clonotype appeared many times. The chain couples TRBV12-3 or TRBV12-4 to TRBJ1-4, with 7 bases identical to TRBD1. The CDR3 spans 13 residues. V dropped 6 bases and J dropped 8; count of bases not matched to a gene: 6. The CDR3 protein is CASREGGQEKLFF. As DNA, the CDR3 is TGTGCCAGCAGGGAAGGGGGACAGGAAAAACTGTTTTTT.

This clonotype was found many times. J is TRBJ2-3 and V is TRBV28, with TRBD2 matching over 14 bases. With V trimmed by 7 bases and J by 3 bases, 6 bases remained unmatched. In germline, CDR1 is MDHEN, CDR2 SYDVKM. The length of the CDR3 is 16 residues. CDR3 region: CASTTSGRARTDTQYF. The CDR3 region has the DNA TGTGCCAGCACGACTAGCGGGAGGGCCCGGACAGATACGCAGTATTTT. Based on the CDR3 plus reference TRBV28 and TRBJ2-3, the full variable domain is DVKVTQSSRYLVKRTGEKVFLECVQDMDHENMFWYRQDPGLGLRLIYFSYDVKMKEKGDIPEGYSVSREKKERFSLILESASTNQTSMYLCASTTSGRARTDTQYFGPGTRLTVL.

The chain employs TRBV10-3 and TRBJ2-3; TRBD2 matches 11 bases. V shed 0 bases and J 2 bases; nucleotides not matched to a gene: 7. CDR1 and CDR2 (germline): ENHRY, SYGVKD. The CDR3 spans 18 residues. The CDR3 region is CAISESRSSGGPTDTQYF. The CDR3 DNA reads TGTGCCATCAGTGAGTCGAGATCTAGCGGGGGGCCCACAGATACGCAGTATTTT.

The chain couples TRBV29-1 to TRBJ2-7, with 9 bases identical to TRBD1. The CDR3 totals 18 residues. V shed 4 bases, J shed 3 bases, and the junction held 19 bases outside the gene matches. The germline gives CDR1 SQVTM, CDR2 ANQGSEA. CDR3 bases: TGCAGCGTTGCCCCACGGTTTATCACGGGACAGGGCGACTACGAGCAGTACTTC. It is translated as CSVAPRFITGQGDYEQYF.

The gene calls are TRBV4-2 and TRBJ2-2; 12 bases line up with TRBD2. In germline, CDR1 is LGHNA, CDR2 YNFKEQ. The V and J ends lost 1 base and 6 bases, in that order; junction bases with no gene match: 9. The CDR3 runs to 18 residues. CDR3 DNA: TGTGCCAGCAGCCAAGTCGGCCTAGCGGGGGGGCGTTCCGGGGAGCTGTTTTTT. Its protein product is CASSQVGLAGGRSGELFF.

This clonotype was recorded at least ten times. This chain links TRBV20-1 with TRBJ2-5, with 11 bases fitting TRBD2. The V gene's germline CDR1 is DFQATT and CDR2 SNEGSKA (reference sequence). This CDR3 comprises 15 residues. Germline trimming cut 3 bases from V and 3 bases from J; bases unmatched to any gene: 6. CDR3 region: CSASPIAGGEETQYF. CDR3 in DNA: TGCAGTGCTAGTCCCATAGCGGGGGGGGAAGAGACCCAGTACTTC.

This clonotype was recorded many times. This chain links TRBV28 with TRBJ2-7, with TRBD1 matching over 7 bases. The germline CDR1 and CDR2 sequences are MDHEN and SYDVKM. The ends lost 2 bases at V and 0 bases at J; junction bases unmatched: 7. This CDR3 region has 16 residues. CDR3 nucleotides: TGTGCCAGCAGTTTAGGGCAGGGGGATAGCTCCTACGAGCAGTACTTC. This gives the protein CASSLGQGDSSYEQYF.

The CDR3 is CASSLARAGYQRGYNEQFF. As DNA, the CDR3 is TGCGCCAGCAGCTTGGCTCGGGCAGGCTATCAGAGGGGGTACAATGAGCAGTTCTTC. J is TRBJ2-1 and V is TRBV5-1; the D gene is possibly TRBD1 (6 bases). With 0 bases removed from V and 4 bases from J, the gap between germline ends came to 23 bases. The CDR3 has 19 residues. CDR1 is SGHRS and CDR2 is YFSETQ in the germline V gene.

The chain carries TRBV19 and TRBJ2-3; 7 positions agree with TRBD2. Germline values: CDR1 LNHDA, CDR2 SQIVND (reference sequence). The CDR3 spans 14 residues. V shed 5 bases and J 4 bases; nucleotides not matched to a gene: 6. The CDR3 loop reads CASSLAGESDTQYF. CDR3 nucleotide sequence: TGTGCCAGTAGTTTGGCGGGAGAATCAGATACGCAGTATTTT.

As to this clonotype: This is likely a read error, given that the CDR3 carries no conserved phenylalanine or tryptophan at its end. CDR3 nucleotides: TGTGCCAGCAGTCCTTCTGGGGGATATAGTTCACCCCTCCACCTT. Translation: CASSPSGGYSSPLHL. V gene TRBV28 combines with J gene TRBJ1-6; a weak D match, TRBD1 (5 bases). This CDR3 comprises 15 residues. In germline, CDR1 is MDHEN, CDR2 SYDVKM.

The V gene is TRBV24-1, the J gene TRBJ2-3, with D uncertain. The CDR3 extends over 14 amino acids. The V and J ends lost 5 bases and 1 base respectively, with 9 bases between them. CDR1 is KGHDR, CDR2 SFDVKD, per germline. Written as DNA, the CDR3 is TGTGCCACCAGTGGTACAGTGGGCACAGATACGCAGTATTTT. Encoded protein: CATSGTVGTDTQYF.

In its sample, this clonotype was seen many times. The V gene is TRBV11-2, the J gene TRBJ1-2; tentative D call: TRBD1 (6 bases). Germline V gene sequence: CDR1 SGHAT, CDR2 FQNNGV. V gave up 5 bases and J gave up 6 bases, with 16 bases separating them. This CDR3 has 14 residues. This CDR3 is CASSRGAGTHGYTF. CDR3 DNA sequence: TGTGCCAGCAGCCGCGGGGCTGGGACACATGGCTACACCTTC.

This clonotype was observed a few times. The chain combines TRBV7-2 with TRBJ1-2; no clear D. Germline V gene sequence: CDR1 SGHTA, CDR2 FQGNSA. The V gene lost 4 bases and the J gene lost 4 bases, with 10 bases spanning the gap. CDR3 size: 13 residues. The CDR3 nucleotides read TGTGCCAGCAGCTCCCAGGTTAGCTATGGCTACACCTTC. Its translation: CASSSQVSYGYTF.